A single TCR beta chain is shown here with its context. J lost 1 base, V lost 2 bases, and 6 bases had no gene match. Germline V gives CDR1 MNHEY, CDR2 SVGEGT. This CDR3 region has 17 residues. Enrolled during active infection, Seattle patients were then followed longitudinally. The data were taken from a study of blood T cell repertoires in COVID-19. The repertoire was sequenced with immunoSEQ multiplex PCR; TCRdb's copy has only in-frame clones and lacks some. The data hold more than 200,000 clones, with around 84% observed a single time. Sequencing was carried out using peripheral blood. The receptor was isolated from a woman of 80 years or more with COVID-19, enrolled during active disease. This chain uses TRBV6-2 or TRBV6-3 with TRBJ2-2; TRBD1 aligns across 8 bases. CDR3 amino acids: CASSYTSGTGNTGELFF. CDR3 DNA sequence: TGTGCCAGCAGTTACACCTCCGGGACAGGGAACACCGGGGAGCTGTTTTTT.